This entry features one TCR beta chain sequence. Original processing notes: Reference gene primer amplification in the assay estimated nucleated cell counts. This table comes from immunoSEQ multiplex PCR, and its TCRdb copy is limited to in-frame clones, with some not included. The V and J calls and clone size are taken from that table; D and trimming were inferred from the DNA. The data contain just over 350,000 clones, about 88% of them singletons. The record originates from a study of blood T cell repertoires in COVID-19. Germline CDR1 and CDR2: MNHEY and SMNVEV (reference sequence). This CDR3 comprises 15 residues. Trimming removed 0 bases at V and 8 bases at J, with 13 bases between.

The V gene is TRBV27, the J gene TRBJ1-4, with D possibly TRBD1 on 6 matching bases. Source material: peripheral blood. The receptor comes from a woman aged 60-70 years with COVID-19, enrolled during active disease. The CDR3 reads CASSLSSRGSEKLFF. As DNA, the CDR3 is TGTGCCAGCAGTTTATCATCGAGGGGGAGCGAAAAACTGTTTTTT.